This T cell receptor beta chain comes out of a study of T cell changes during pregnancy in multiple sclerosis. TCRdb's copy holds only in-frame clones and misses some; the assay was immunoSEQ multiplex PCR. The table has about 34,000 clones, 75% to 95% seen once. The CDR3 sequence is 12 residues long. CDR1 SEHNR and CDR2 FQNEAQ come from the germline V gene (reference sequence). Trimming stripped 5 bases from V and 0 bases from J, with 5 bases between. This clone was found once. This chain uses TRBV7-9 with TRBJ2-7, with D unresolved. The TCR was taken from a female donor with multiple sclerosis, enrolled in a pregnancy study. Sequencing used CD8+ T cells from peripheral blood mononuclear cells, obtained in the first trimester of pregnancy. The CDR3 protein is CASSPGSYEQYF. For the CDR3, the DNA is TGTGCCAGCAGCCCGGGCTCCTACGAGCAGTACTTC.